Below are 9 T cell receptor beta chains sequenced from a single sample in a study of CD8 T cells in Susac syndrome. Reverse transcription of about 0.45 to 1 ug RNA used random hexamers. TCRdb analysed the immunoSEQ multiplex PCR reads with MiXCR anew, one entry per CDR3 protein. The table includes some 400,000 distinct CDR3 sequences, 75% to 90% detected once. The source material was CD8+ T cells from PBMCs. Every receptor here comes from a human donor with multiple sclerosis.

The CDR3 region has the DNA TGTGCCAGCAGTGACCGGAATGAGCAGTTCTTC. This translates into CASSDRNEQFF. The V and J genes are TRBV6-6 and TRBJ2-1; D is uncertain. The germline V gene encodes CDR1 MNHNY and CDR2 SVGAGI (reference sequence). Trimming took off 5 bases at V and 7 bases at J, with 6 bases between the two ends. The CDR3 has 11 residues.

This clonotype was detected once. The genes are TRBV5-4 and TRBJ2-3; 8 positions match TRBD2. V shed 2 bases, J shed 4 bases, and the junction held 9 bases outside the gene matches. The CDR3 is 16 amino acids. Per the germline V gene, CDR1 is SGHNT and CDR2 is YYREEE (reference sequence). CDR3 protein: CASSFRAGEVADTQYF. The DNA for the CDR3 is TGTGCCAGCAGCTTTAGAGCGGGAGAAGTTGCAGATACGCAGTATTTT.

The V gene is TRBV12-3 or TRBV12-4, the J gene TRBJ1-1; D is perhaps TRBD1 (6 bases). Trimming removed 6 bases from V and 1 base from J, with 12 bases in between. This CDR3 has 14 amino acids. Written as DNA, the CDR3 is TGTGCCAGCAGGACCTCGACAGGGAACACTGAAGCTTTCTTT. Translated, it gives CASRTSTGNTEAFF.

The V gene is TRBV4-1, the J gene TRBJ1-1; a weak D match, TRBD1 (5 bases). Germline CDR1 reads MGHRA; CDR2 reads YSYEKL. CDR3 length: 14 residues. V lost 5 bases and J 8 bases, leaving 18 bases between the germline ends. This CDR3 reads CASSSPGIPTEAFF. For the CDR3, the DNA is TGCGCCAGCAGCTCCCCAGGGATCCCTACCGAAGCTTTCTTT.

V gene TRBV11-2 combines with J gene TRBJ1-1; no clear D gene. Deletions cut 5 bases from V and 1 base from J, with 14 bases between. This CDR3 spans 15 amino acids. Germline V gene sequence: CDR1 SGHAT, CDR2 FQNNGV. This chain's CDR3 is CASSVGGTQNTEAFF. CDR3 nucleotides: TGTGCCAGCAGCGTAGGCGGCACACAGAACACTGAAGCTTTCTTT.

The rearrangement uses TRBV19 and TRBJ1-5; TRBD1 aligns across 7 bases. The germline CDR1 and CDR2 sequences are LNHDA and SQIVND (reference sequence). Trimming took 4 bases from V and 7 from J; bases not matched to a gene: 10. The CDR3 runs to 15 residues. In DNA form, the CDR3 reads TGTGCCAGTAGTACCCTAAGACAGGGAGGCCAGCCCCAGCATTTT. Translated, it gives CASSTLRQGGQPQHF.

J is TRBJ1-2 and V is TRBV7-8, with TRBD1 as a possible D gene (5 bases). This CDR3 region has 16 residues. CDR1 is SGHVS, CDR2 FQNEAQ, per germline. The V gene lost 1 base and the J gene lost 4 bases, with 16 bases spanning the gap. CDR3 sequence reads: CASSLVGDWNSYGYTF. The DNA for the CDR3 is TGTGCCAGCAGCTTAGTCGGGGACTGGAATTCCTATGGCTACACCTTC.

The V call is TRBV2, the J call TRBJ1-2; possibly TRBD1 for D (6 bases). V gave up 10 bases and J gave up 8 bases, with 23 bases separating them. From germline, CDR1 is SNHLY and CDR2 FYNNEI. This CDR3 contains 14 residues. The CDR3 reads CATAILDREEGYTF. In DNA, the CDR3 is TGTGCCACCGCGATCCTGGACAGAGAGGAAGGCTACACCTTC.

This clonotype occurred a few times. The V and J genes are TRBV11-2 and TRBJ2-1; 11 bases align to TRBD2. This CDR3 spans 13 amino acids. Germline lookup yields CDR1 SGHAT and CDR2 FQNNGV. The V gene end was trimmed by 9 bases and the J gene end by 3 bases; junction bases not matched to a gene: 1. CDR3 coding DNA: TGTGCCAGTACTAGCGGGGGCTACAATGAGCAGTTCTTC. This translates into CASTSGGYNEQFF.